Shown below are 11 T cell receptor beta chains from a single sample sequenced in a study of T cell changes during pregnancy in multiple sclerosis. Some clones are missing from TCRdb's copy, which holds only in-frame ones; the method was immunoSEQ multiplex PCR. The data hold some 77,000 clones, with around nine tenths observed a single time. The material sequenced was CD4+ T cells from peripheral blood mononuclear cells, taken before pregnancy. The source of these receptors is a female donor with multiple sclerosis, enrolled in a pregnancy study.

This chain connects TRBV19 to TRBJ2-5; D unresolved. V lost 6 bases, J lost 5 bases, and 10 bases lay in between. The CDR3 is 12 amino acids. The germline CDR1 and CDR2 sequences are LNHDA and SQIVND (reference sequence). The CDR3 spells CASSRGEETQYF. For the CDR3, the DNA is TGTGCCAGTAGCCGAGGAGAGGAGACCCAGTACTTC.

The V and J genes are TRBV10-3 and TRBJ2-7; 11 nucleotides align to TRBD1. In germline, CDR1 is ENHRY, CDR2 SYGVKD. The CDR3 spans 14 residues. After removal of 4 bases from V and 2 bases from J, the junction contained 1 base not matched to a gene. CDR3 protein: CAISVGQGAYEQYF. Written as DNA, the CDR3 is TGTGCCATCAGTGTGGGACAGGGGGCCTACGAGCAGTACTTC.

In this sample, this clone turned up a few times. This chain uses TRBV5-1 with TRBJ2-3; TRBD2 is a possible D gene (5 bases). This CDR3 is built from 15 residues. V was shortened by 0 bases and J by 3 bases, with 11 bases between the two germline ends. Per the germline V gene, CDR1 is SGHRS and CDR2 is YFSETQ. The chain's CDR3 is CASSLGGQRTDTQYF. CDR3 in DNA: TGCGCCAGCAGCTTGGGAGGGCAGAGAACAGATACGCAGTATTTT.

This chain joins TRBV7-2 and TRBJ2-3; 8 nucleotides agree with TRBD1. The CDR3 spans 16 residues. The germline CDR1 and CDR2 sequences are SGHTA and FQGNSA. V trimming: 4 bases; J trimming: 2 bases; junction bases outside the gene matches: 8. As DNA, the CDR3 is TGTGCCAGCAGCTCTCAGGGGGCTAGCGACACAGATACGCAGTATTTT. Translation: CASSSQGASDTDTQYF.

The chain joins TRBV27 to TRBJ1-4; D is perhaps TRBD1 (5 bases). Trimming took off 6 bases at V and 4 bases at J, with 15 bases between the two ends. Germline-derived CDR1 and CDR2 are MNHEY and SMNVEV (reference sequence). This CDR3 region has 15 residues. As DNA, the CDR3 is TGTGCCAGCAGCTCGACCGACAGACTTAATGAAAAACTGTTTTTT. This sequence encodes CASSSTDRLNEKLFF.

The rearrangement joins TRBV28 to TRBJ2-7; TRBD2 is a possible D gene (6 bases). Germline assignment: CDR1 MDHEN and CDR2 SYDVKM. The CDR3 has 16 amino acids. The V end was cut by 3 bases, the J end by 0 bases, with 15 bases between. CDR3 sequence reads: CASSFFGRDFSYEQYF. CDR3 DNA sequence: TGTGCCAGCAGTTTTTTTGGCAGGGACTTCTCCTACGAGCAGTACTTC.

The gene calls are TRBV5-1 and TRBJ2-5; 7 bases are a match to TRBD2. From germline, CDR1 is SGHRS and CDR2 YFSETQ. This CDR3 is built from 14 residues. The V segment lost 0 bases and the J segment 4 bases; nucleotides outside the gene matches: 3. CDR3 sequence (DNA): TGCGCCAGCAGCTTGGGACTAGCTGGAGAGACCCAGTACTTC. Encoded protein: CASSLGLAGETQYF.

This chain joins TRBV28 and TRBJ1-5; D is perhaps TRBD1 (6 bases). The length of the CDR3 is 15 residues. Trimming stripped 2 bases from V and 1 base from J, with 9 bases between. In germline, CDR1 is MDHEN, CDR2 SYDVKM. DNA for the CDR3: TGTGCCAGCAGTTTAACAGGGTGGAGCAATCAGCCCCAGCATTTT. This codes for CASSLTGWSNQPQHF.

The V and J genes are TRBV6-6 and TRBJ1-4; 8 bases match TRBD1. There are 14 residues in the CDR3. The germline gives CDR1 MNHNY, CDR2 SVGAGI (reference sequence). Trimming took 6 bases from V and 4 from J; bases not matched to a gene: 4. CDR3: CASREQGVNEKLFF. CDR3 nucleotide sequence: TGTGCCAGCAGGGAACAGGGGGTTAATGAAAAACTGTTTTTT.

The chain is built from TRBV5-4 and TRBJ2-3, with TRBD2 matching 13 bases. V lost 3 bases to trimming and J lost 2 bases; unmatched junction nucleotides: 3. CDR1 is SGHNT, CDR2 YYREEE, per germline (reference sequence). The CDR3 sequence is 16 residues long. The CDR3 nucleotides read TGTGCCAGCAGCTCCGGACTAGCGGGGGCCACAGATACGCAGTATTTT. Translating it yields CASSSGLAGATDTQYF. The complete variable domain, with remaining parts taken from reference TRBV5-4 and TRBJ2-3, reads ETGVTQSPTHLIKTRGQQVTLRCSSQSGHNTVSWYQQALGQGPQFIFQYYREEENGRGNFPPRFSGLQFPNYSSELNVNALELDDSALYLCASSSGLAGATDTQYFGPGTRLTVL.

The chain links TRBV28 to TRBJ2-7, with 11 bases that match TRBD2. Per germline, CDR1 MDHEN and CDR2 SYDVKM. Trimming cost V 6 bases and J 3 bases; bases outside gene matches: 7. The CDR3 consists of 15 residues. CDR3 loop: CASSLRLAGRYEQYF. CDR3 coding DNA: TGTGCCAGCAGCCTACGACTAGCGGGACGCTACGAGCAGTACTTC.